Presented here are 23 T cell receptor beta chains from one specimen sequenced in a study of human T cells and chemical hapten exposure. Regarding time point: pre-sensitization, week 0. Treatment given: therapeutic diphenylcyclopropenone sensitization with weekly scalp DPC. TCRdb recomputed calls from the RACE reads with MiXCR, one row per CDR3 protein. Of 95,000 to 100,000 distinct CDR3 sequences detected, about a tenth appear once; the ten largest clones hold approximately 3.1%. Specimen: whole blood, collected in connection with sensitization to the hapten diphenylcyclopropenone (DPC). The receptors here all came from a woman aged 55-69 years with alopecia areata. Some clones in this sample may be carry-over from other donors' samples.

V is TRBV12-5 and J is TRBJ1-1; tentative D call: TRBD1 (5 bases). V lost 5 bases and J 2 bases, leaving 9 bases between the germline ends. Germline V gene lookup returns CDR1 LGHNT and CDR2 FRNRAP. This CDR3 is built from 13 residues. CDR3 loop: CASGTQENTEAFF. The DNA for the CDR3 is TGTGCTAGTGGTACACAGGAAAACACTGAAGCTTTCTTT.

This clonotype turned up a few times. V is TRBV7-2 and J is TRBJ1-1; D is uncertain. The CDR3 loop spans 15 amino acids. CDR1 is SGHTA, CDR2 FQGNSA, per germline. Trimming cost V 6 bases and J 5 bases, with 19 bases left between them. The CDR3 DNA reads TGTGCCAGCAGTTTTTGGGGATCCGGAAGGACTGAAGCTTTCTTT. It encodes CASSFWGSGRTEAFF.

This clonotype was detected many times. The V call is TRBV7-2, the J call TRBJ1-2; TRBD1 aligns across 7 bases. J gave up 7 bases and V 4 bases, and 9 bases lay outside the gene matches. Germline values: CDR1 SGHTA, CDR2 FQGNSA. The CDR3 has 14 amino acids. The CDR3 nucleotides read TGTGCCAGCAGCTCCCGACAGGGTACTCTTGGCTACACCTTC. Translation gives CASSSRQGTLGYTF.

This clonotype appeared many times. The rearrangement uses TRBV5-1 and TRBJ1-2; D remains ambiguous. This CDR3 is built from 14 residues. With 0 bases removed from V and 5 bases from J, the gap between germline ends came to 11 bases. The germline gives CDR1 SGHRS, CDR2 YFSETQ. The CDR3 region is CASSLGFGSYGYTF. CDR3 coding DNA: TGCGCCAGCAGCTTGGGGTTTGGGTCTTATGGCTACACCTTC.

This clonotype showed up many times. CDR3 loop: CSASGGPLEQYF. The CDR3, as DNA: TGCAGTGCTAGCGGGGGTCCCCTCGAGCAGTACTTC. This chain joins TRBV20-1 and TRBJ2-7, with TRBD2 as a possible D gene (6 bases). Trimming removed 3 bases from V and 6 bases from J, with 12 bases in between. Germline V gives CDR1 DFQATT, CDR2 SNEGSKA (reference sequence). CDR3 size: 12 residues.

This clonotype was seen more than once but under ten times. The V gene is TRBV12-3 or TRBV12-4, the J gene TRBJ2-7, with 9 bases matching TRBD1. Losses at the gene ends were 1 base for V and 3 bases for J; bases not matched to a gene: 1. The CDR3 sequence is 14 residues long. The DNA of the CDR3 is TGTGCCAGCAGTTTAGGGGACAGGGACTACGAGCAGTACTTC. This codes for CASSLGDRDYEQYF.

This sequence joins TRBV25-1 and TRBJ2-1, with 11 nucleotides matching TRBD1. The germline V gene has CDR1 MGHDK and CDR2 SYGVNS. Trimming took 3 bases from V and 9 from J; bases not matched to a gene: 7. CDR3 length: 15 amino acids. In DNA form, the CDR3 reads TGTGCCAGCAGTGATTCGGACAGGGGGCTTTCTGAGCAGTTCTTC. This gives the protein CASSDSDRGLSEQFF.

This clonotype showed up many times. The chain recombines TRBV6-5 with TRBJ2-6; TRBD1 matches 10 bases. After removal of 0 bases from V and 1 base from J, the junction contained 6 bases not matched to a gene. The CDR3 is 19 amino acids. Germline V gene data show CDR1 as MNHEY and CDR2 as SVGAGI. CDR3 nucleotides: TGTGCCAGCAGTTACTCCGGGACAGGGGCCTTATCTGGGGCCAACGTCCTGACTTTC. Its protein product is CASSYSGTGALSGANVLTF.

V is TRBV11-2 and J is TRBJ2-2, with D hard to call. The CDR3 length is 14 residues. Germline V gene sequence: CDR1 SGHAT, CDR2 FQNNGV. Trimming stripped 5 bases from V and 5 bases from J, with 12 bases between. This CDR3 is CASSQQQATGELFF. In DNA form, the CDR3 reads TGTGCCAGCAGCCAGCAGCAAGCTACCGGGGAGCTGTTTTTT.

This clonotype has more than one count but fewer than ten. The gene calls are TRBV9 and TRBJ2-3; 7 nucleotides align to TRBD2. The CDR3 is 19 residues long. V lost 0 bases and J lost 0; bases outside the gene matches: 13. The V gene's germline CDR1 is SGDLS and CDR2 YYNGEE. CDR3 protein: CASSVATGTTSSSTDTQYF. The CDR3 DNA follows: TGTGCCAGCAGCGTAGCTACGGGGACTACATCATCTAGCACAGATACGCAGTATTTT.

The chain combines TRBV7-6 with TRBJ1-6; a weak D match, TRBD1 (6 bases). CDR3 length: 15 amino acids. The germline CDR1 and CDR2 sequences are SGHVS and FNYEAQ. V shed 1 base and J shed 6 bases, with 10 bases lying between them. CDR3 DNA sequence: TGTGCCAGCAGCTTAGAGGACAGACCTAATTCACCCCTCCACTTT. This encodes CASSLEDRPNSPLHF.

This clonotype was counted a few times. V usage is TRBV7-6 and J usage is TRBJ2-5, with 12 bases fitting TRBD1. Looked up from germline, CDR1 is SGHVS and CDR2 is FNYEAQ. The V and J ends lost 5 bases and 4 bases, in that order; junction bases with no gene match: 11. The length of the CDR3 is 17 residues. This chain's CDR3 is CASSPRGQGAQGETQYF. The CDR3 coding sequence is TGTGCCAGCAGCCCCAGGGGACAGGGGGCCCAGGGAGAGACCCAGTACTTC.

The rearrangement links TRBV12-3 or TRBV12-4 to TRBJ2-5; unclear D gene. The CDR3 runs 14 residues. The V end lost 6 bases, the J end lost 3 bases, and 14 bases lay between the germline ends. CDR3 protein: CASSFGQHEETQYF. For the CDR3, the DNA is TGTGCCAGCAGCTTCGGCCAACATGAAGAGACCCAGTACTTC.

This clonotype came up a few times. The gene calls are TRBV6-2 or TRBV6-3 and TRBJ1-1, with D tentatively TRBD1 (5 bases). V was pared by 6 bases and J by 0 bases, with 17 bases between. Germline V CDR1 and CDR2: MNHEY, SVGEGT. The CDR3 extends over 16 amino acids. CDR3 sequence: CASSSRGRELNTEAFF. CDR3 sequence (DNA): TGTGCCAGCAGCTCACGGGGGAGGGAACTGAACACTGAAGCTTTCTTT.

This clonotype was picked up many times. This rearrangement joins TRBV6-1 to TRBJ1-6; D unresolved. Germline CDR1 reads MNHNS; CDR2 reads SASEGT. The CDR3 totals 14 residues. V lost 5 bases and J 0 bases, leaving 5 bases between the germline ends. The CDR3, as DNA: TGTGCCAGCAGTAGCGGCTCCTATAATTCACCCCTCCACTTT. Residues: CASSSGSYNSPLHF.

As regards this clonotype: It is unclear where the CDR3 begins or ends on the DNA, so no DNA is shown, and the CDR3 is as TCRdb lists it. The J gene is TRBJ2-7, the V gene TRBV27; the table gives TRBD1 as D, unverified against the DNA. The CDR3 numbers 15 amino acids, ends counted. Germline assignment: CDR1 MNHEY and CDR2 SMNVEV (reference sequence). CDR3 in amino acids: CASSSSGQGHYEQYF.

This clonotype was seen many times. J is TRBJ2-7 and V is TRBV12-3 or TRBV12-4; 8 bases align to TRBD1. This CDR3 has 14 amino acids. The trim removed 6 bases at V and 5 bases at J, leaving 9 bases unmatched. The CDR3 region is CASRTQGVVDEQYF. The CDR3 region has the DNA TGTGCCAGCAGGACACAGGGGGTCGTGGACGAGCAGTACTTC.

Regarding this clonotype: A read error may be the cause here, since a much bigger clone is one base away. The genes are TRBV19 and TRBJ2-3; D possibly corresponds to TRBD1 (5 bases). CDR1 LNHDA and CDR2 SQIVND come from the germline V gene (reference sequence). The CDR3 is made up of 14 amino acids. CDR3 in amino acids: CVSKPKGDTDTQYF. The CDR3 nucleotides read TGTGTCAGTAAGCCCAAAGGGGACACAGATACGCAGTATTTT.

Concerning this clonotype: This may come from a read error, since a much larger clone is one base off. V and J are TRBV6-6 and TRBJ1-6, with 9 bases lining up with TRBD1. The germline CDR1 and CDR2 sequences are MNHNY and SVGAGI (reference sequence). The CDR3 contains 15 residues. Trimming took 7 bases from V and 6 from J; bases not matched to a gene: 7. The DNA of the CDR3 is TGTGCCAGCAAAGGACAGGGGTCGGTTAATTCACCCCTCCACTTT. It codes for CASKGQGSVNSPLHF.

The V gene is TRBV7-2, the J gene TRBJ2-3; no clear D gene. V was pared by 5 bases and J by 4 bases, with 13 bases between. Looked up from germline, CDR1 is SGHTA and CDR2 is FQGNSA. CDR3 length: 14 amino acids. DNA of the CDR3: TGTGCCAGCAGCCATTCGTGGGTCCCAGATACGCAGTATTTT. This encodes CASSHSWVPDTQYF.

The V and J genes are TRBV5-1 and TRBJ2-1; TRBD2 matches at 7 bases. CDR1 is SGHRS, CDR2 YFSETQ, per germline. V gave up 9 bases and J gave up 6 bases; unmatched junction bases: 12. This CDR3 region has 14 residues. CDR3 DNA sequence: TGCGCCACAAGACCTAGCGGATCAGTCAATGAGCAGTTCTTC. Translating it yields CATRPSGSVNEQFF.

This clonotype was seen a few times. The chain has TRBV5-1 and TRBJ2-5; D possibly uses TRBD1 or TRBD2 (5 bases each). This CDR3 contains 14 residues. The ends were cut back, 4 bases at V and 5 bases at J, with 15 bases in the middle. The germline gives CDR1 SGHRS, CDR2 YFSETQ. CDR3 sequence: CASSPGIEGETQYF. CDR3 DNA sequence: TGCGCCAGCAGCCCCGGGATCGAGGGGGAGACCCAGTACTTC.

Ten or more counts support this clonotype. V and J are TRBV11-3 and TRBJ2-3, with D perhaps TRBD1 or TRBD2 (5 bases each). The CDR3 runs to 15 residues. Germline-derived CDR1 and CDR2 are SGHNT and YENEEA. V was clipped by 2 bases and J by 3 bases, with 12 bases between them. The CDR3 DNA reads as TGTGCCAGCAGCTTATTGGTGGGGGTAACAGATACGCAGTATTTT. Amino acids: CASSLLVGVTDTQYF.